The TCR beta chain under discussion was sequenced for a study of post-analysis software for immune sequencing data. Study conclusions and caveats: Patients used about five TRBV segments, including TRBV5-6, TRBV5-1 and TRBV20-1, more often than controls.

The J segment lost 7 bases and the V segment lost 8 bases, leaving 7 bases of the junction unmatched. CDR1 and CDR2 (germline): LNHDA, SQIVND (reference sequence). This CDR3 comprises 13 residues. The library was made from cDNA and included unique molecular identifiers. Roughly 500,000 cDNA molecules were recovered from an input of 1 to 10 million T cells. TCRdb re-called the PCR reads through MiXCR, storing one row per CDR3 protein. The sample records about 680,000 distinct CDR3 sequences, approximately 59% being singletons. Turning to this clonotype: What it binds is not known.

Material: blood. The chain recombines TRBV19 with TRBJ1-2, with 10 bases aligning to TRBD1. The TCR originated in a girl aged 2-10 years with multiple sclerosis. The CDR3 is CASRDRGTPGYTF. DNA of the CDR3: TGTGCCAGTCGGGACAGGGGCACTCCTGGCTACACCTTC.